The 32 T cell receptor beta chains presented below share a single source sample, sequenced in a study of shared clonotypes between healthy human individuals. Generated by immunoSEQ multiplex PCR, the TCRdb table keeps only in-frame clones and is missing some. The table records around 1.4 million clones, approximately 98.5% of them present only once. The material sequenced was naive CD4+ T cells sorted from blood. As to subset: CD45RA+ positively selected. These receptors were collected from a man between 25 and 39 years old in good health.

The CDR3 spells CAWNSGWNTEAFF. The DNA of the CDR3 is TGTGCCTGGAATTCAGGGTGGAACACTGAAGCTTTCTTT. This sequence joins TRBV30 and TRBJ1-1; D is possibly TRBD1 (5 bases). The V end lost 4 bases, the J end lost 1 base, and 10 bases lay between the germline ends. The CDR3 runs 13 residues. Germline CDR1 is GTSNPN and CDR2 is SVGIG (reference sequence).

The chain is built from TRBV5-1 and TRBJ2-7; either TRBD1 or TRBD2 may fit D (5 bases each). Trimming shortened V by 0 bases and J by 3 bases, and 13 bases separated the two germline ends. In germline, CDR1 is SGHRS, CDR2 YFSETQ. The CDR3 sequence is 15 residues long. The CDR3 reads CASSLGPGTDYEQYF. The CDR3, as DNA: TGCGCCAGCAGCTTGGGTCCCGGGACGGACTACGAGCAGTACTTC. Supplemented by reference TRBV5-1 and TRBJ2-7, the full variable domain reads KAGVTQTPRYLIKTRGQQVTLSCSPISGHRSVSWYQQTPGQGLQFLFEYFSETQRNKGNFPGRFSGRQFSNSRSEMNVSTLELGDSALYLCASSLGPGTDYEQYFGPGTRLTVT.

The J gene is TRBJ2-7, the V gene TRBV5-1; 10 bases agree with TRBD1. Per the germline V gene, CDR1 is SGHRS and CDR2 is YFSETQ. The trim removed 4 bases at V and 7 bases at J, leaving 8 bases unmatched. This CDR3 has 14 residues. The CDR3 DNA reads as TGCGCCAGCAGCCCGGGACAGGGGCCTCGGGAGCAGTACTTC. It encodes CASSPGQGPREQYF.

The chain carries TRBV10-3 and TRBJ1-2, with D unclear. Trimming stripped 0 bases from V and 7 bases from J, with 6 bases between. Germline CDR1 reads ENHRY; CDR2 reads SYGVKD. The CDR3 covers 12 residues. CDR3 sequence: CAISESRLGYTF. CDR3 bases: TGTGCCATCAGTGAGTCGCGACTTGGCTACACCTTC.

The chain links TRBV18 to TRBJ1-5; 7 nucleotides line up with TRBD1. From germline, CDR1 is KGHSH and CDR2 LQKENI. The V segment lost 2 bases and the J segment 5 bases; nucleotides outside the gene matches: 3. The CDR3 sequence is 14 residues long. CDR3 protein: CASSPRQGHQPQHF. The CDR3 DNA sequence: TGTGCCAGCTCACCAAGACAGGGACATCAGCCCCAGCATTTT.

This chain uses TRBV9 with TRBJ2-1, with 8 bases fitting TRBD2. V was pared by 5 bases and J by 0 bases, with 7 bases of the junction left unmatched. Per germline, CDR1 SGDLS and CDR2 YYNGEE. The CDR3 loop spans 16 amino acids. This CDR3 reads CASSRTGTSSYNEQFF. CDR3 DNA sequence: TGTGCCAGCAGTCGTACCGGGACTAGCTCCTACAATGAGCAGTTCTTC.

To note about this clone: This sample includes further DNA sequences coding for the same CDR3. V gene TRBV5-1 combines with J gene TRBJ2-5; a weak D match, TRBD1 (6 bases). This CDR3 comprises 14 residues. The germline V and J ends were trimmed by 2 bases and 2 bases, with 10 bases remaining between them. The germline gives CDR1 SGHRS, CDR2 YFSETQ. CDR3 DNA: TGCGCCAGCAGCTTTGGACAGCTACAAGAGACCCAGTACTTC. Its protein product is CASSFGQLQETQYF.

This CDR3 reads CASSVGTGRNEQFF. The CDR3 nucleotides read TGTGCCAGTAGTGTAGGGACAGGGCGGAATGAGCAGTTCTTC. V gene TRBV19 combines with J gene TRBJ2-1; 9 bases match TRBD1. V shed 5 bases, J shed 7 bases, and the junction held 6 bases outside the gene matches. Germline loops: CDR1 LNHDA, CDR2 SQIVND (reference sequence). CDR3 size: 14 residues.

V is TRBV29-1 and J is TRBJ2-4; unclear D gene. V gave up 6 bases and J gave up 0 bases, with 12 bases separating them. Germline CDR1 and CDR2: SQVTM and ANQGSEA. This CDR3 has 14 residues. CDR3 nucleotide sequence: TGCAGCGTACGACAAAAACTAGCCAAAAACATTCAGTACTTC. Protein: CSVRQKLAKNIQYF.

The chain employs TRBV27 and TRBJ2-7, with 10 bases fitting TRBD1. The CDR3 runs to 14 residues. Looked up from germline, CDR1 is MNHEY and CDR2 is SMNVEV (reference sequence). With 6 bases clipped from V and 3 bases from J, the junction kept 5 bases outside the gene matches. The CDR3, as DNA: TGTGCCAGCAGCCCGACAGGGGGCTTCTACGAGCAGTACTTC. Translated, it gives CASSPTGGFYEQYF.

V and J are TRBV5-1 and TRBJ2-1, with TRBD2 matching over 9 bases. The CDR3 runs to 15 residues. J was trimmed by 7 bases and V by 4 bases; bases with no gene match: 9. The germline gives CDR1 SGHRS, CDR2 YFSETQ. CDR3 coding DNA: TGCGCCAGCAGCCTTGGACCTAGCGGGAAAAATGAGCAGTTCTTC. It specifies CASSLGPSGKNEQFF.

The rearrangement joins TRBV25-1 to TRBJ2-7; TRBD2 aligns across 7 bases. This CDR3 comprises 15 residues. Germline values: CDR1 MGHDK, CDR2 SYGVNS. The J segment lost 2 bases and the V segment lost 8 bases, leaving 12 bases of the junction unmatched. This chain's CDR3 is CASALGGEGAYEQYF. The CDR3, as DNA: TGTGCCAGCGCCCTTGGGGGGGAGGGAGCCTACGAGCAGTACTTC.

The chain has TRBV11-2 and TRBJ2-2, with 8 bases identical to TRBD1. J was trimmed by 7 bases and V by 5 bases; bases with no gene match: 12. Germline V gene data show CDR1 as SGHAT and CDR2 as FQNNGV. The CDR3 contains 16 residues. The CDR3 spells CASSHPDRVYNGELFF. The CDR3 region has the DNA TGTGCCAGCAGCCACCCGGACAGGGTTTATAACGGGGAGCTGTTTTTT.

The chain combines TRBV7-9 with TRBJ2-3, with D tentatively TRBD1 or TRBD2 (5 bases each). CDR1 and CDR2 from the germline V gene are SEHNR and FQNEAQ (reference sequence). The CDR3 is made up of 16 amino acids. V lost 3 bases and J 1 base, leaving 14 bases between the germline ends. CDR3 residues: CASSFTLGERTDTQYF. For the CDR3, the DNA is TGTGCCAGCAGCTTTACCCTGGGGGAGCGCACAGATACGCAGTATTTT.

The chain joins TRBV4-2 to TRBJ2-3; tentative D call: TRBD1 (5 bases). Trimming took 0 bases from V and 4 from J, leaving 11 bases between them. CDR3 size: 15 residues. CDR1 and CDR2 (germline): LGHNA, YNFKEQ. The CDR3 nucleotides read TGTGCCAGCAGCCAAGAAACGAAGGGGCCAGATACGCAGTATTTT. Its translation is CASSQETKGPDTQYF.

The gene calls are TRBV2 and TRBJ1-4; weak D call: TRBD1 (5 bases). This CDR3 region has 13 residues. Germline CDR1 and CDR2: SNHLY and FYNNEI. V shed 3 bases and J shed 7 bases, with 9 bases lying between them. The CDR3: CASSDRVGEKLFF. The CDR3 DNA reads TGTGCCAGCAGTGACAGGGTGGGTGAAAAACTGTTTTTT.

The chain couples TRBV2 to TRBJ1-5, with D perhaps matching TRBD1 (5 bases). Germline loops: CDR1 SNHLY, CDR2 FYNNEI. Trimming removed 4 bases at V and 6 bases at J, with 13 bases between. The CDR3 is 14 residues long. CDR3 amino acids: CASSAQGRGQPQHF. The CDR3 region has the DNA TGTGCCAGCAGTGCCCAGGGAAGGGGTCAGCCCCAGCATTTT.

The gene calls are TRBV28 and TRBJ2-3; D is perhaps TRBD1 or TRBD2 (5 bases each). The V gene's germline CDR1 is MDHEN and CDR2 SYDVKM. The CDR3 is 17 amino acids. Trimming pared 6 bases from V and 5 bases from J, leaving 24 bases between. The DNA of the CDR3 is TGTGCCAGCAGAAATGGTCCGGGATCCTGGGGGTTAGATACGCAGTATTTT. Translation gives CASRNGPGSWGLDTQYF.

V and J are TRBV5-1 and TRBJ1-1; D gene uncertain. CDR3 length: 13 residues. The germline V gene encodes CDR1 SGHRS and CDR2 YFSETQ. Trimming cost V 0 bases and J 5 bases, with 8 bases left between them. The CDR3 region is CASSLVAETEAFF. The CDR3 coding sequence is TGCGCCAGCAGCTTGGTGGCGGAGACTGAAGCTTTCTTT.

V usage is TRBV5-5 and J usage is TRBJ1-1; D is perhaps TRBD1 (5 bases). Between the trimmed V and J ends, which lost 4 bases and 11 bases, there was a span of 18 bases. CDR3 length: 13 residues. CDR1 and CDR2 from the germline V gene are SGHKS and YYEKEE (reference sequence). CDR3 region: CASSAWEVGEAFF. Written as DNA, the CDR3 is TGTGCCAGCAGCGCTTGGGAGGTGGGGGAGGCTTTCTTT.

The chain has TRBV7-8 and TRBJ2-7; TRBD1 matches at 7 bases. The CDR3 is made up of 15 amino acids. Germline CDR1 and CDR2: SGHVS and FQNEAQ. With V trimmed by 5 bases and J by 2 bases, 9 bases remained unmatched. CDR3 coding DNA: TGTGCCAGCAGCCCCCGGTGGCAGGGGGCCTACGAGCAGTACTTC. This encodes CASSPRWQGAYEQYF.

The rearrangement joins TRBV28 to TRBJ2-7; either TRBD1 or TRBD2 may supply D (8 bases each). This CDR3 has 16 amino acids. V was trimmed by 7 bases and J by 3 bases, leaving 22 bases between them. Looked up from germline, CDR1 is MDHEN and CDR2 is SYDVKM. CDR3 DNA: TGTGCCAGCACAGGGGGCTCGGCTAGCGGGTTCTACGAGCAGTACTTC. Its protein product is CASTGGSASGFYEQYF.

V and J are TRBV15 and TRBJ1-5; D remains ambiguous. V was cut by 0 bases and J by 9 bases, with 12 bases left in between. CDR1 and CDR2 (germline): LNHNV, YYDKDF (reference sequence). This CDR3 comprises 14 residues. The CDR3 coding sequence is TGTGCCACCAGCAGAGATCTTATCGACGGGCCCCAGCATTTT. This encodes CATSRDLIDGPQHF. The whole variable domain, remainder taken from reference TRBV15 and TRBJ1-5, is DAMVIQNPRYQVTQFGKPVTLSCSQTLNHNVMYWYQQKSSQAPKLLFHYYDKDFNNEADTPDNFQSRRPNTSFCFLDIRSPGLGDTAMYLCATSRDLIDGPQHFGDGTRLSIL.

The CDR3 DNA is TGTGCCAGCAGCCTATGGGGACTAGGCGAGCAGTACTTC. It is translated as CASSLWGLGEQYF. The chain uses TRBV5-4 and TRBJ2-7; 8 nucleotides agree with TRBD2. CDR3 length: 13 residues. The germline gives CDR1 SGHNT, CDR2 YYREEE (reference sequence). V shed 4 bases and J 6 bases; nucleotides not matched to a gene: 6.

This sequence joins TRBV5-4 and TRBJ2-5; TRBD2 matches at 9 bases. The CDR3 is 17 residues long. Germline V gene data show CDR1 as SGHNT and CDR2 as YYREEE (reference sequence). Losses at the gene ends were 3 bases for V and 2 bases for J; bases not matched to a gene: 11. In DNA form, the CDR3 reads TGTGCCAGCAGCTCCGAGTCTGGGCTAGCGGGACAAGAGACCCAGTACTTC. It translates to CASSSESGLAGQETQYF.

The rearrangement joins TRBV5-1 to TRBJ2-2, with 7 bases identical to TRBD1. CDR3 length: 13 residues. Per the germline V gene, CDR1 is SGHRS and CDR2 is YFSETQ. Trimming took 5 bases from V and 3 from J; bases not matched to a gene: 1. CDR3 sequence: CASRGTDTGELFF. The CDR3, as DNA: TGCGCCAGCAGGGGGACAGACACCGGGGAGCTGTTTTTT.

This rearrangement joins TRBV5-4 to TRBJ2-6, with D perhaps matching TRBD1 (6 bases). The CDR3 is 16 residues long. Trimming took 4 bases from V and 2 from J, leaving 13 bases between them. Germline CDR1 is SGHNT and CDR2 is YYREEE (reference sequence). The CDR3 is CASSPGTSAGANVLTF. CDR3 DNA sequence: TGTGCCAGCAGCCCCGGGACATCGGCTGGGGCCAACGTCCTGACTTTC.

The rearrangement uses TRBV15 and TRBJ2-3; D is ambiguous. Between the trimmed V and J ends, which lost 0 bases and 0 bases, there was a span of 16 bases. Germline V gene sequence: CDR1 LNHNV, CDR2 YYDKDF (reference sequence). This CDR3 is 18 amino acids long. The CDR3 region has the DNA TGTGCCACCAGCAGAGACCGGACGACACGCACGAGCACAGATACGCAGTATTTT. Translation: CATSRDRTTRTSTDTQYF.

This sequence joins TRBV6-1 and TRBJ2-7, with TRBD1 identical over 9 bases. J lost 5 bases, V lost 4 bases, and 9 bases had no gene match. The V gene's germline CDR1 is MNHNS and CDR2 SASEGT. This CDR3 has 15 residues. CDR3 in amino acids: CASSVATGGGDEQYF. CDR3 in DNA: TGTGCCAGCAGTGTGGCAACAGGGGGCGGCGACGAGCAGTACTTC.

This clone came up once. V gene TRBV2 combines with J gene TRBJ2-1, with TRBD1 matching over 7 bases. The CDR3 runs to 13 residues. Germline CDR1 reads SNHLY; CDR2 reads FYNNEI. Unmatched junction bases numbered 8, after V lost 7 bases and J lost 8 bases. DNA of the CDR3: TGTGCCAGCAACCAGGGGGTGGTGGATGAGCAGTTCTTC. Protein: CASNQGVVDEQFF.

V usage is TRBV27 and J usage is TRBJ2-7, with 11 bases identical to TRBD2. Germline V CDR1 and CDR2: MNHEY, SMNVEV (reference sequence). The ends lost 0 bases at V and 2 bases at J; junction bases unmatched: 6. The CDR3 runs 17 residues. The CDR3, as DNA: TGTGCCAGCAGTTTATCGGGGCTAGCGGGAGGCACCTACGAGCAGTACTTC. Protein: CASSLSGLAGGTYEQYF.

The chain combines TRBV19 with TRBJ2-3; the D gene is possibly TRBD2 (6 bases). The CDR3 has 14 amino acids. V was shortened by 4 bases and J by 0 bases, with 8 bases between the two germline ends. Germline V gives CDR1 LNHDA, CDR2 SQIVND (reference sequence). The chain's CDR3 is CASSTGTSTDTQYF. CDR3 bases: TGTGCCAGTAGTACCGGGACTAGCACAGATACGCAGTATTTT.